This note documents a single T cell receptor beta chain sequence. Its antigen remains unknown. TCRdb passed the reads through MiXCR, listing each CDR3 protein once. The top ten hold about an eighth of the sample, which has some 940,000 distinct CDR3 sequences, approximately 31% seen once. The data stem from a study of T cell repertoires in cytomegalovirus infection. Germline values: CDR1 MDHEN, CDR2 SYDVKM. V shed 3 bases, J shed 4 bases, and the junction held 6 bases outside the gene matches. The CDR3 has 15 amino acids. Material: cultured CD8+ T cells from PBMCs, obtained from culture after CMV antigen stimulation. This chain connects TRBV28 to TRBJ1-1, with 9 bases aligning to TRBD1. The receptor's source is a human donor in good health (CMV status not recorded). Some clones in this sample may be carry-over from other donors' samples. The CDR3 loop reads CASSFSTGGGTEAFF. CDR3 nucleotide sequence: TGTGCCAGCAGTTTCTCGACAGGGGGGGGCACTGAAGCTTTCTTT. Using reference TRBV28 and TRBJ1-1 for the parts outside the CDR3, the full variable domain is DVKVTQSSRYLVKRTGEKVFLECVQDMDHENMFWYRQDPGLGLRLIYFSYDVKMKEKGDIPEGYSVSREKKERFSLILESASTNQTSMYLCASSFSTGGGTEAFFGQGTRLTVV.